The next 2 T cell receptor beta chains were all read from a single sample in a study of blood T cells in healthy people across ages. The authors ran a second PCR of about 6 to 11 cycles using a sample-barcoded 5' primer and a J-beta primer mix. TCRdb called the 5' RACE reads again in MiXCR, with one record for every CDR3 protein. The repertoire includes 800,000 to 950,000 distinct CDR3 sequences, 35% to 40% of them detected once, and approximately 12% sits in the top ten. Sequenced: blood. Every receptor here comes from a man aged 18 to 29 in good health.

The CDR3 region is CASIRGPNTEAFF. CDR3 sequence (DNA): TGTGCCAGCATACGAGGTCCTAACACTGAAGCTTTCTTT. The genes are TRBV12-3 or TRBV12-4 and TRBJ1-1; D remains unclear. CDR3 length: 13 amino acids. The V end was cut by 7 bases, the J end by 2 bases, with 11 bases between.

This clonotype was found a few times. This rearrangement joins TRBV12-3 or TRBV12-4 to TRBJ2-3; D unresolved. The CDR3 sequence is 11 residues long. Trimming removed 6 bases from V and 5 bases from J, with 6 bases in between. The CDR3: CASRGVDTQYF. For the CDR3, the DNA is TGTGCCAGCAGGGGTGTAGATACGCAGTATTTT.